This record looks at one TCR beta chain sequence and its context. Per the authors' pipeline: How many nucleated cells were present was estimated from reference gene primer amplification. The data were produced by immunoSEQ multiplex PCR, yet TCRdb's version contains in-frame clones alone and is incomplete. V and J calls and clone size come straight from that table; D and trimming were deduced from the DNA. This sample has 310,000 or so clones, with approximately 86% found just once. The V gene end was trimmed by 3 bases and the J gene end by 11 bases; junction bases not matched to a gene: 7. In germline, CDR1 is MDHEN, CDR2 SYDVKM. The CDR3 covers 14 residues. The entry originates in a study of blood T cell repertoires in COVID-19. Study-wide background: The origin of the acute and convalescent COVID-19 samples was the United States, Italy and Spain. Sample material is recorded as cDNA or gDNA derived from T cells, B-cell-depleted T cells, or PBMCs.

Sequencing was carried out using peripheral blood. This TCR derives from a man aged 65 to 79 with acute or convalescent COVID-19. The gene calls are TRBV28 and TRBJ1-6; 7 nucleotides line up with TRBD1. The CDR3: CASSLGRGPAPLHF. CDR3 in DNA: TGTGCCAGCAGTTTGGGAAGGGGGCCGGCACCCCTCCACTTT.